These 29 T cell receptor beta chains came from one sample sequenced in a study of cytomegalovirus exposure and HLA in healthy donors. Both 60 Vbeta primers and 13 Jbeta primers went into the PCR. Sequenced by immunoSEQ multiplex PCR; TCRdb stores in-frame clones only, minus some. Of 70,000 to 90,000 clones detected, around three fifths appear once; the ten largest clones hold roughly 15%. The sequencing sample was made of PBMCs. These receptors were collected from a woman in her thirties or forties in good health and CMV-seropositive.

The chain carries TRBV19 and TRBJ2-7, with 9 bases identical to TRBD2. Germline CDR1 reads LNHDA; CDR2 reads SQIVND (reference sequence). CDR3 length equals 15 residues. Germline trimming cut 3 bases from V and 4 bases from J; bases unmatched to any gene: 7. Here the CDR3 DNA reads TGTGCCAGTAGTATCGGTCTAGCGGGAAGGTACGAGCAGTACTTC. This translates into CASSIGLAGRYEQYF.

As DNA, the CDR3 is TGTGCCAGCAGCTTAGGGAGGACTAGCGGGATCCCCTACGAGCAGTACTTC. This gives the protein CASSLGRTSGIPYEQYF. The V call is TRBV7-9, the J call TRBJ2-7; 12 nucleotides line up with TRBD2. The length of the CDR3 is 17 residues. Germline lookup yields CDR1 SEHNR and CDR2 FQNEAQ (reference sequence). J gave up 2 bases and V 1 base, and 6 bases lay outside the gene matches.

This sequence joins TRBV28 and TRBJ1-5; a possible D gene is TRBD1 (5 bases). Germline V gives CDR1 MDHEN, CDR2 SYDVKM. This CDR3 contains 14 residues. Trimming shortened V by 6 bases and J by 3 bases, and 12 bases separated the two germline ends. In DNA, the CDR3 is TGTGCCAGCAGCCCCGGGGGGGACAATCAGCCCCAGCATTTT. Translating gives CASSPGGDNQPQHF.

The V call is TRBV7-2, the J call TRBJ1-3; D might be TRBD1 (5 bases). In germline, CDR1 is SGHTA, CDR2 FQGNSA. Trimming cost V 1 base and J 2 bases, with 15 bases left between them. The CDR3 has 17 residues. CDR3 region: CASSLVAPGNTGNTIYF. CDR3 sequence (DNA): TGTGCCAGCAGCTTAGTAGCCCCAGGGAACACTGGAAACACCATATATTTT.

The CDR3 loop reads CASSSYRADTQYF. CDR3 nucleotide sequence: TGCGCCAGCAGCTCTTACAGGGCAGATACGCAGTATTTT. The rearrangement uses TRBV5-1 and TRBJ2-3; tentative D call: TRBD1 (6 bases). The CDR3 sequence is 13 residues long. CDR1 and CDR2 from the germline V gene are SGHRS and YFSETQ. Trimming left V 3 bases short and J 4 bases short, with 9 bases between. Complete variable domain (other parts from reference TRBV5-1 and TRBJ2-3): KAGVTQTPRYLIKTRGQQVTLSCSPISGHRSVSWYQQTPGQGLQFLFEYFSETQRNKGNFPGRFSGRQFSNSRSEMNVSTLELGDSALYLCASSSYRADTQYFGPGTRLTVL.

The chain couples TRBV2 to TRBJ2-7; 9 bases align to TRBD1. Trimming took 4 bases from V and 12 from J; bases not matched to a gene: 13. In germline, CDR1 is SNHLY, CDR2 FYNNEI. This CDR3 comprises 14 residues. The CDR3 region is CASSGIRTGDNPYF. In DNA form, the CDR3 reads TGTGCCAGCAGTGGGATAAGGACAGGGGATAATCCGTACTTC.

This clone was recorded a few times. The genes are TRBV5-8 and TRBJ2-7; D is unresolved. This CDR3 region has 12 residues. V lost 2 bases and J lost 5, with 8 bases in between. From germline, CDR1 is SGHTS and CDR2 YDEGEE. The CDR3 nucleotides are TGTGCCAGCAGCTTTTTAAGCAACGAGCAGTACTTC. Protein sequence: CASSFLSNEQYF. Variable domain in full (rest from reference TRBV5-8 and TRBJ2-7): EAGVTQSPTHLIKTRGQQATLRCSPISGHTSVYWYQQALGLGLQFLLWYDEGEERNRGNFPPRFSGRQFPNYSSELNVNALELEDSALYLCASSFLSNEQYFGPGTRLTVT.

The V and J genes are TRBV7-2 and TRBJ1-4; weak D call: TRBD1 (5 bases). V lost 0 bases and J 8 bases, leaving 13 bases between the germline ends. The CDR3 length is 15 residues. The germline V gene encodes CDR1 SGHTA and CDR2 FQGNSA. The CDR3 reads CASSLARTGGEKLFF. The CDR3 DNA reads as TGTGCCAGCAGCTTAGCGCGGACCGGGGGGGAAAAACTGTTTTTT. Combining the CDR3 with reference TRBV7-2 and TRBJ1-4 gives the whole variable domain GAGVSQSPSNKVTEKGKDVELRCDPISGHTALYWYRQSLGQGLEFLIYFQGNSAPDKSGLPSDRFSAERTGGSVSTLTIQRTQQEDSAVYLCASSLARTGGEKLFFGSGTQLSVL.

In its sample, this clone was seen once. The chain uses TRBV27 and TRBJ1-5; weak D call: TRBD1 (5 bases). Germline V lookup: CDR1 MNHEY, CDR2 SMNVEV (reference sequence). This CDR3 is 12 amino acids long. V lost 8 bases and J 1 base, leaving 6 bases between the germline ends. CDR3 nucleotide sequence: TGTGCCAGCGGGGGGAGCAATCAGCCCCAGCATTTT. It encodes CASGGSNQPQHF.

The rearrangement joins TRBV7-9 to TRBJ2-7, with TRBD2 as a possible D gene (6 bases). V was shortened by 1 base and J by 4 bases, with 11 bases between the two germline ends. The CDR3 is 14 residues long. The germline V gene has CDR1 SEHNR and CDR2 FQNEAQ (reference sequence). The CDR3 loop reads CASSLGVADYEQYF. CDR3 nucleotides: TGTGCCAGCAGCTTAGGGGTAGCGGATTACGAGCAGTACTTC.

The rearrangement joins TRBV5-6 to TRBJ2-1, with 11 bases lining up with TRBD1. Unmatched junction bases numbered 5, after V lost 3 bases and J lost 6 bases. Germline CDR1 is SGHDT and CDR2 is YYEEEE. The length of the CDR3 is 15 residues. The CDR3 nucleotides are TGTGCCAGCAGCTGGGGACAGGGGGAAATCAATGAGCAGTTCTTC. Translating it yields CASSWGQGEINEQFF.

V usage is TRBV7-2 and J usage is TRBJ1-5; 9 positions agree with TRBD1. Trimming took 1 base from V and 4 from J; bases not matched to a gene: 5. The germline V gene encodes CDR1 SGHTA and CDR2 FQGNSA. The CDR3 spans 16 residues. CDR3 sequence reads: CASSLVPGQGNQPQHF. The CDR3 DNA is TGTGCCAGCAGCTTAGTTCCCGGACAGGGGAATCAGCCCCAGCATTTT.

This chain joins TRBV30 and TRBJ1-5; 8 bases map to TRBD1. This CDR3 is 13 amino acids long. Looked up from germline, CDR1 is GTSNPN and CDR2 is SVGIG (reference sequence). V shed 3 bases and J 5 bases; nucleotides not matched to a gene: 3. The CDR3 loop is CAWRDRVDQPQHF. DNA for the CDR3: TGTGCCTGGAGGGACAGGGTCGATCAGCCCCAGCATTTT. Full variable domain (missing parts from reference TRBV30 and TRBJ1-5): SQTIHQWPATLVQPVGSPLSLECTVEGTSNPNLYWYRQAAGRGLQLLFYSVGIGQISSEVPQNLSASRPQDRQFILSSKKLLLSDSGFYLCAWRDRVDQPQHFGDGTRLSIL.

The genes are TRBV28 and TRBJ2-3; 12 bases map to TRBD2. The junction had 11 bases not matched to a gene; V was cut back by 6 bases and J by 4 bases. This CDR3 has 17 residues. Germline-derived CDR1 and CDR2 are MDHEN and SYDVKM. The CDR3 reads CASSSRTSGIRADTQYF. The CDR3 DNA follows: TGTGCCAGCAGCTCAAGGACTAGCGGGATCCGCGCAGATACGCAGTATTTT.

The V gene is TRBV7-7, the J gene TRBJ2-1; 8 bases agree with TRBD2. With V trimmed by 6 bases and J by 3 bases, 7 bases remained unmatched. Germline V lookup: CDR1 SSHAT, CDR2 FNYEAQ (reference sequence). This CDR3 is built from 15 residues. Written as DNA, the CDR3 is TGTGCCAGCAGTCCCGGTACTAGCGGCTACAATGAGCAGTTCTTC. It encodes CASSPGTSGYNEQFF.

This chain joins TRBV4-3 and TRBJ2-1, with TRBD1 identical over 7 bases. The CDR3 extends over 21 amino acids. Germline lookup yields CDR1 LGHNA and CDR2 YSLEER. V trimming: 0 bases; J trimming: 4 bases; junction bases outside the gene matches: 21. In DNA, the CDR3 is TGCGCCAGCAGCCAAGATTGGTTGACAGGGCAGGGGCTAGGGATATACAATGAGCAGTTCTTC. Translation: CASSQDWLTGQGLGIYNEQFF.

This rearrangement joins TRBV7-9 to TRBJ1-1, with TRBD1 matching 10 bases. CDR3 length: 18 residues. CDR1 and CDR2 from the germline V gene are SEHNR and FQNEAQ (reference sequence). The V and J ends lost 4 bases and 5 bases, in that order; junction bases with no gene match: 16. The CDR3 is CASSSTYRQGAAGTEAFF. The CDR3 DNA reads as TGTGCCAGCAGCTCTACATACCGACAGGGGGCCGCTGGAACTGAAGCTTTCTTT.

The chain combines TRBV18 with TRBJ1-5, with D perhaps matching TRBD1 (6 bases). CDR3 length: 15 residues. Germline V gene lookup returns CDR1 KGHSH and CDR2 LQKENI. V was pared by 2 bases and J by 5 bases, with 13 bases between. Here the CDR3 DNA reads TGTGCCAGCTCACCAACGACAGGTGGGGATCAGCCCCAGCATTTT. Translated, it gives CASSPTTGGDQPQHF. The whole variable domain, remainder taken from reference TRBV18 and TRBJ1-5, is NAGVMQNPRHLVRRRGQEARLRCSPMKGHSHVYWYRQLPEEGLKFMVYLQKENIIDESGMPKERFSAEFPKEGPSILRIQQVVRGDSAAYFCASSPTTGGDQPQHFGDGTRLSIL.

CDR3: CASKTSGAVKQYF. The DNA of the CDR3 is TGTGCCAGCAAAACTAGCGGGGCGGTAAAGCAGTACTTC. The chain carries TRBV27 and TRBJ2-7; 10 bases align to TRBD2. Germline V gives CDR1 MNHEY, CDR2 SMNVEV (reference sequence). V lost 7 bases and J lost 8; bases outside the gene matches: 8. This CDR3 comprises 13 residues.

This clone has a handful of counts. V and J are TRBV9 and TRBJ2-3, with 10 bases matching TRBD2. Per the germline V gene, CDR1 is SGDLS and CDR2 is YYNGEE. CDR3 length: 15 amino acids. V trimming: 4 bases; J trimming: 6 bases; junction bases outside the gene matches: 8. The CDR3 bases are TGTGCCAGCAGCTCCGGTACTAGCGGGACGGATACGCAGTATTTT. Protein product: CASSSGTSGTDTQYF.

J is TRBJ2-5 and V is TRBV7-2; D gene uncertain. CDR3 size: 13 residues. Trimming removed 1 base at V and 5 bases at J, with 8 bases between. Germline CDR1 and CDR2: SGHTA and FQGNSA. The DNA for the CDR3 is TGTGCCAGCAGCTTAGACTTCGGGGAGACCCAGTACTTC. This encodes CASSLDFGETQYF. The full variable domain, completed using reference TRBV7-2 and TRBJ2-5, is GAGVSQSPSNKVTEKGKDVELRCDPISGHTALYWYRQSLGQGLEFLIYFQGNSAPDKSGLPSDRFSAERTGGSVSTLTIQRTQQEDSAVYLCASSLDFGETQYFGPGTRLLVL.

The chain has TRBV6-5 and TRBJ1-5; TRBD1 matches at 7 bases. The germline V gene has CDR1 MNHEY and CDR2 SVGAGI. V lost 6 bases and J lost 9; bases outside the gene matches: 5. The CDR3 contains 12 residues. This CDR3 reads CASRTGQGPQHF. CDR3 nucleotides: TGTGCCAGCAGGACAGGGCAGGGGCCCCAGCATTTT.

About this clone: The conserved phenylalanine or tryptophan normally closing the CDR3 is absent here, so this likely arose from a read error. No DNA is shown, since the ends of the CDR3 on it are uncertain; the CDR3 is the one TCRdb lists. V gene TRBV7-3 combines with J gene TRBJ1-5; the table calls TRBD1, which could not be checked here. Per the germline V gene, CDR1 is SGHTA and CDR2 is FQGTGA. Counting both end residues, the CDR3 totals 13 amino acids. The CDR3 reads CASSLLDDRGFRS.

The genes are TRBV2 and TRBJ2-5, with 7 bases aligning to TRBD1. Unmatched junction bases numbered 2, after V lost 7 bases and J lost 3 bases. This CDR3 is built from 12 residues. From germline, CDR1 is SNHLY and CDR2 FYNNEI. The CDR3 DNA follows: TGTGCCAGCAATACAGGGGAAGAGACCCAGTACTTC. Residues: CASNTGEETQYF.

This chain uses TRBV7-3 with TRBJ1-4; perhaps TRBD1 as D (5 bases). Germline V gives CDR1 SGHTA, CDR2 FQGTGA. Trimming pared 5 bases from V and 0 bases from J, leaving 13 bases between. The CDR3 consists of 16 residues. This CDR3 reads CASSLDRAATNEKLFF. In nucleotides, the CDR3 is TGTGCCAGCAGCCTAGACAGAGCCGCAACTAATGAAAAACTGTTTTTT.

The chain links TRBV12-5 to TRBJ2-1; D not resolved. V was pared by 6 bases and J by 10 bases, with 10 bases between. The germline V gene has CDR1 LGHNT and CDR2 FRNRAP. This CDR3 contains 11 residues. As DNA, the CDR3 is TGTGCTAGTGGCCTGAACGGGGAGCAGTTCTTC. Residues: CASGLNGEQFF.

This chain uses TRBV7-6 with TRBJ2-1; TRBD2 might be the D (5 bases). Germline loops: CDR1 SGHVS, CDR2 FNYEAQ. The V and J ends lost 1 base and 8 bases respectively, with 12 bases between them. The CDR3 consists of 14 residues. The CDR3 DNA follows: TGTGCCAGCAGCTTAGGTTCCAAGAGGGATGAGCAGTTCTTC. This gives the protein CASSLGSKRDEQFF.

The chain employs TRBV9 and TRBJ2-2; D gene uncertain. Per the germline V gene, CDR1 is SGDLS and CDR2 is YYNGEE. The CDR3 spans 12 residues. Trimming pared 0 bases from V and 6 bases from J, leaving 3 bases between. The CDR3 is CASSVAPGELFF. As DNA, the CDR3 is TGTGCCAGCAGCGTAGCTCCCGGGGAGCTGTTTTTT.

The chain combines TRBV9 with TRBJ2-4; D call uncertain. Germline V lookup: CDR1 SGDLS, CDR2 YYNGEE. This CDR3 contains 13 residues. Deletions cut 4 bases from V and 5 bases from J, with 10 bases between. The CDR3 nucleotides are TGTGCCAGCAGCCCCATAGAGGAAAACATTCAGTACTTC. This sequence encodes CASSPIEENIQYF.